This TCR beta chain was captured by sequencing in a study of blood T cell repertoires in COVID-19. Study context: Spain, Italy and the United States supplied samples that represented acute and convalescent COVID-19. Sample material is recorded as cDNA or gDNA derived from T cells, B-cell-depleted T cells, or PBMCs.

Trimming took 1 base from V and 6 from J, leaving 6 bases between them. CDR3 length: 12 amino acids. Germline V gives CDR1 SGHNT, CDR2 YYREEE (reference sequence). In the study's own analysis: By means of reference gene primer amplification, nucleated cell counts were estimated. Profiling relied on immunoSEQ multiplex PCR, and the TCRdb table lists in-frame clones only, not all of them. That table supplies the V and J calls and clone size; D and trimming were determined from the DNA. The data contain just under 55,000 clones, 75% to 95% of them singletons. Sequencing input: peripheral blood. This sequence originates from a woman between 40 and 50 years old with active COVID-19. The J gene is TRBJ2-3, the V gene TRBV5-4; D is possibly TRBD2 (5 bases). Here the CDR3 DNA reads TGTGCCAGCAGCTTGATAGCGGATACGCAGTATTTT. Amino acid sequence: CASSLIADTQYF.